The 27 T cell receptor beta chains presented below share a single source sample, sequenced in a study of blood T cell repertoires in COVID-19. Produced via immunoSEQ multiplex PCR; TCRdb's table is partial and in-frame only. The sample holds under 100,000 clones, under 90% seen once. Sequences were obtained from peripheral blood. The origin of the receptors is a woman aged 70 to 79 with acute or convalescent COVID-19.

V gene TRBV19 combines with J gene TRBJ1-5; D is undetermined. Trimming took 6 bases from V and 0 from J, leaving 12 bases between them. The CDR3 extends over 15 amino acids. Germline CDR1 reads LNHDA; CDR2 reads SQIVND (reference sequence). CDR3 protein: CASRTQSFSNQPQHF. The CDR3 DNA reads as TGTGCCAGTAGGACACAATCTTTTAGCAATCAGCCCCAGCATTTT.

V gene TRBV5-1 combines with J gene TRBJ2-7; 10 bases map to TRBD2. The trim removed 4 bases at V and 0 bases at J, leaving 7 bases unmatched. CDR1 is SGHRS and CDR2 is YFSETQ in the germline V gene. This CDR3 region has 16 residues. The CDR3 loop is CASSKGLARSSYEQYF. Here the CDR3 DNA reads TGCGCCAGCAGCAAGGGACTAGCGAGGAGCTCCTACGAGCAGTACTTC.

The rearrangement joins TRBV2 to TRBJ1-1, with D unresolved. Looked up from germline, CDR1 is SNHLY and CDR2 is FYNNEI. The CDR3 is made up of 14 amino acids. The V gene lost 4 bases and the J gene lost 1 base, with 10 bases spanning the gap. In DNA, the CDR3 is TGTGCCAGCAGTGCGGGGTTCGGGAACACTGAAGCTTTCTTT. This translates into CASSAGFGNTEAFF. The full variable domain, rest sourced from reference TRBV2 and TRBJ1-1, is EPEVTQTPSHQVTQMGQEVILRCVPISNHLYFYWYRQILGQKVEFLVSFYNNEISEKSEIFDDQFSVERPDGSNFTLKIRSTKLEDSAMYFCASSAGFGNTEAFFGQGTRLTVV.

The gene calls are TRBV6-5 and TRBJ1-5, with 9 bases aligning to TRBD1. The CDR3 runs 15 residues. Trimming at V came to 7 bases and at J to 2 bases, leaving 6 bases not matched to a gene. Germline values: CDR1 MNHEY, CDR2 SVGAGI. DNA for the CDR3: TGTGCCAGCAAGCTACAGGGGGCGGGCAATCAGCCCCAGCATTTT. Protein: CASKLQGAGNQPQHF.

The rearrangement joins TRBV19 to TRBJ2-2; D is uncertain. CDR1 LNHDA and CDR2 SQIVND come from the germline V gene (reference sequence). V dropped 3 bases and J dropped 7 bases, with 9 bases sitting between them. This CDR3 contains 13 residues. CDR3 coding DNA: TGTGCCAGTAGTATTCTCTTCCGCGGGGAGCTGTTTTTT. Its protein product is CASSILFRGELFF.

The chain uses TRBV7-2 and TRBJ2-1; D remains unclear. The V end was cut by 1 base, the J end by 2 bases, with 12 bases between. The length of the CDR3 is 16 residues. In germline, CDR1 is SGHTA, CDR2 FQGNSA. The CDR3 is CASSLGATTAYNEQFF. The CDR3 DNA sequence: TGTGCCAGCAGCTTAGGGGCGACCACAGCCTACAATGAGCAGTTCTTC. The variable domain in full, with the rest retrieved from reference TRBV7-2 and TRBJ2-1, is GAGVSQSPSNKVTEKGKDVELRCDPISGHTALYWYRQSLGQGLEFLIYFQGNSAPDKSGLPSDRFSAERTGGSVSTLTIQRTQQEDSAVYLCASSLGATTAYNEQFFGPGTRLTVL.

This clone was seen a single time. The CDR3 coding sequence is TGCGCCAGCATCCACGCGGGGGGGAGGGGAAGGTTAGGCTCCTACGAGCAGTACTTC. Protein product: CASIHAGGRGRLGSYEQYF. The J gene is TRBJ2-7, the V gene TRBV23-1; TRBD2 matches at 9 bases. TRBV23-1 is an ORF, and what it does is uncertain. Trimming cost V 7 bases and J 0 bases; bases outside gene matches: 19. The CDR3 has 19 amino acids.

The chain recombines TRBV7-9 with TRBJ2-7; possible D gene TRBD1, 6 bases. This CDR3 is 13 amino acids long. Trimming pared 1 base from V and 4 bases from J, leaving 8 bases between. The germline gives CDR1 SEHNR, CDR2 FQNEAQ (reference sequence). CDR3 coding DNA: TGTGCCAGCAGCTTAGTGGGGGCGTACGAGCAGTACTTC. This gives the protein CASSLVGAYEQYF.

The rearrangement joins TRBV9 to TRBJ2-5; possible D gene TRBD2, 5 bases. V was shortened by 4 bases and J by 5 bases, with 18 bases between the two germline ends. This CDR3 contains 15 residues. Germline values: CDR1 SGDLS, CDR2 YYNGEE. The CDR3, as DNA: TGTGCCAGCAGCCCAGGAACGTCACCGGGGGAGACCCAGTACTTC. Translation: CASSPGTSPGETQYF.

In DNA, the CDR3 is TGTGCCAGCTGCCCAGGGTTGAACACTGAAGCTTTCTTT. It specifies CASCPGLNTEAFF. The chain recombines TRBV2 with TRBJ1-1, with TRBD1 as a possible D gene (5 bases). V lost 8 bases, J lost 0 bases, and 10 bases lay in between. The CDR3 has 13 residues. Per germline, CDR1 SNHLY and CDR2 FYNNEI.

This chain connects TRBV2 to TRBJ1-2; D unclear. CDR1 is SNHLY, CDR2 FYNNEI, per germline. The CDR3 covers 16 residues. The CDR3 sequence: CGDYGWLKRGNYGYTF. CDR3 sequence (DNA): TGTGGGGATTACGGGTGGTTAAAGCGGGGTAACTATGGCTACACCTTC.

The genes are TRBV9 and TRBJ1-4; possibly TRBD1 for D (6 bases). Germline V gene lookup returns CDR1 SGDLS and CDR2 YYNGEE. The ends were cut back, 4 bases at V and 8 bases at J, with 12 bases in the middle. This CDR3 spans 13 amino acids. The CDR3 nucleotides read TGTGCCAGCAGCCCGAGTAGGGGGGAAAAACTGTTTTTT. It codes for CASSPSRGEKLFF.

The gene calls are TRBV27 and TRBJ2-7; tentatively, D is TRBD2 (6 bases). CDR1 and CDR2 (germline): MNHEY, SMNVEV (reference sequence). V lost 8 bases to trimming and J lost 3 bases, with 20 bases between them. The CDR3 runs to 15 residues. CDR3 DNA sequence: TGTGCCAGCGCCGGTCGGGAGACCTCTCTCTACGAGCAGTACTTC. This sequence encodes CASAGRETSLYEQYF.

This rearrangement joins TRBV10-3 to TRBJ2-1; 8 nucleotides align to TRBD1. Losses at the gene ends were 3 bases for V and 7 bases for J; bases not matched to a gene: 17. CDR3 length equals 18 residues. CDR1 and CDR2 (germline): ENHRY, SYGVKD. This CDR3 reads CAISDPTRTGRLVNEQFF. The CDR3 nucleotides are TGTGCCATCAGTGACCCAACGAGGACAGGGAGATTGGTAAATGAGCAGTTCTTC.

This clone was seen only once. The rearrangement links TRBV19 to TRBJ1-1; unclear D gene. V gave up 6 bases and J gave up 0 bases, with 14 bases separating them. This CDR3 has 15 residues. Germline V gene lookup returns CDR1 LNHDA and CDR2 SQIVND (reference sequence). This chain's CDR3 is CASRFGGGMNTEAFF. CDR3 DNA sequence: TGTGCCAGTAGATTCGGCGGAGGAATGAACACTGAAGCTTTCTTT.

The CDR3 here is CASSIRLAESYEQYF. The CDR3 nucleotides read TGTGCCAGTAGTATAAGGCTAGCGGAGTCCTACGAGCAGTACTTC. The V call is TRBV19, the J call TRBJ2-7, with 7 bases identical to TRBD2. The CDR3 has 15 amino acids. V was pared by 2 bases and J by 1 base, with 5 bases of the junction left unmatched. CDR1 is LNHDA and CDR2 is SQIVND in the germline V gene (reference sequence).

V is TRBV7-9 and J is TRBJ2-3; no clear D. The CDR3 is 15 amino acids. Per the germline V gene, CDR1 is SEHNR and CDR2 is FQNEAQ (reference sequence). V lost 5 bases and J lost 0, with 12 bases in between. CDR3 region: CASSPTRGSTDTQYF. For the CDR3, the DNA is TGTGCCAGCAGCCCCACCCGCGGAAGCACAGATACGCAGTATTTT.

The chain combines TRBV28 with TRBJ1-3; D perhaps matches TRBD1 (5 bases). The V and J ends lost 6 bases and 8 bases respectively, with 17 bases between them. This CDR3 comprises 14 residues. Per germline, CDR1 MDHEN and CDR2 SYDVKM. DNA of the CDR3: TGTGCCAGCAGCCCGGTGGGATTGGGGCACACCATATATTTT. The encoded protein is CASSPVGLGHTIYF.

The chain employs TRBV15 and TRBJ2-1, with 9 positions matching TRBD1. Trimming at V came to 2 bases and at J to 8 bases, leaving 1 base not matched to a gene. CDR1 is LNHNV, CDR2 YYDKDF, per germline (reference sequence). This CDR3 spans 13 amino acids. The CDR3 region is CATSRTGGHEQFF. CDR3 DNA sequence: TGTGCCACCAGCAGAACAGGGGGCCATGAGCAGTTCTTC.

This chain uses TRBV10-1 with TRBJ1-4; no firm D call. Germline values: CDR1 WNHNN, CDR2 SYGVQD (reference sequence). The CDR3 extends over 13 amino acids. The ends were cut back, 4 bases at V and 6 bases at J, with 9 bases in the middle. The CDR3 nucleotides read TGCGCCAGCAGTGCCGGGCGGGATGAAAAACTGTTTTTT. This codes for CASSAGRDEKLFF.

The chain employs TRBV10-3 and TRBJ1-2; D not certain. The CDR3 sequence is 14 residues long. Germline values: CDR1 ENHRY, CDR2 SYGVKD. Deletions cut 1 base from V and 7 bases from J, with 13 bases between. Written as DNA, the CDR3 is TGTGCCATCAGTGAGTTAGAGTTTGAGGGTGGCTACACCTTC. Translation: CAISELEFEGGYTF.

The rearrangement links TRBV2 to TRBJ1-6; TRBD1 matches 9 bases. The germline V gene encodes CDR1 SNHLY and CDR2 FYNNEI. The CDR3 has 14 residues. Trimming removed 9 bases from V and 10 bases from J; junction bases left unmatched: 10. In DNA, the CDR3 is TGTGCCAGGGGTGGGGACAGGGCAGGATCACCCCTCCACTTT. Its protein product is CARGGDRAGSPLHF.

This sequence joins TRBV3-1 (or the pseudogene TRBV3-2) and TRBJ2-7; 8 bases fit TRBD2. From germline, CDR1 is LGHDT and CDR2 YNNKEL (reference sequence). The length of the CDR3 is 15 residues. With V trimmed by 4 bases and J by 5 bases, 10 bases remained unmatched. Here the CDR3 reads CASSRAGLVVHEQYF. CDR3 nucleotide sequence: TGTGCCAGCAGCCGTGCGGGACTAGTCGTCCACGAGCAGTACTTC.

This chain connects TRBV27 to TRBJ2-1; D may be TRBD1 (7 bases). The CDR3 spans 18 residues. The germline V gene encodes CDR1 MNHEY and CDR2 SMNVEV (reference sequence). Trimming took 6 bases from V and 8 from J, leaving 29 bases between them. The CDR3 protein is CASRTIKRQGGGGDEQFF. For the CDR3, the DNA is TGTGCCAGCAGAACTATCAAGAGACAGGGAGGAGGTGGTGATGAGCAGTTCTTC.

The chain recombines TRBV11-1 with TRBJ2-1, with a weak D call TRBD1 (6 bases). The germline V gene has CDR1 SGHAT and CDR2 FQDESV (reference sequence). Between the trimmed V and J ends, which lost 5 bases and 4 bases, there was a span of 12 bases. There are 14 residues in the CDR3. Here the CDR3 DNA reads TGTGCCAGCAGCACTCAACAGGGATACAATGAGCAGTTCTTC. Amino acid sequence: CASSTQQGYNEQFF. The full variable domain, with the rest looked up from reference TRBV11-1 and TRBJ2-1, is EAEVAQSPRYKITEKSQAVAFWCDPISGHATLYWYRQILGQGPELLVQFQDESVVDDSQLPKDRFSAERLKGVDSTLKIQPAELGDSAMYLCASSTQQGYNEQFFGPGTRLTVL.

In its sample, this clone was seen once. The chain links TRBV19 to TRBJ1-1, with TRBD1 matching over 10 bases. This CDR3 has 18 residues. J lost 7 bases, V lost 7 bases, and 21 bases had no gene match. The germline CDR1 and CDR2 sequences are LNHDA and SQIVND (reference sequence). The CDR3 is CASIRPMSQGQGSGEAFF. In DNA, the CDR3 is TGTGCCAGTATTAGGCCCATGTCCCAGGGACAGGGGAGCGGTGAAGCTTTCTTT.

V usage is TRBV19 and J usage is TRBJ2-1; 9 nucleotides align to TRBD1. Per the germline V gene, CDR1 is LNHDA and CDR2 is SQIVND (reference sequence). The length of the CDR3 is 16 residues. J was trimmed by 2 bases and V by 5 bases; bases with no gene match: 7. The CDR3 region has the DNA TGTGCCAGTAGTGACAGGGGGGGGGACACCTACAATGAGCAGTTCTTC. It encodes CASSDRGGDTYNEQFF.